The entry that follows covers one T cell receptor (beta chain) sequence. The junction had 7 bases not matched to a gene; V was cut back by 8 bases and J by 3 bases. The CDR3 loop spans 14 amino acids. CDR1 and CDR2 (germline): SNHLY, FYNNEI. This sample was taken from a study of shared T cell receptors in the human thymus. Profiling relied on immunoSEQ multiplex PCR, and the TCRdb table lists in-frame clones only, not all of them. In the table there are some 660,000 clones, more than 75% of which are singletons. These data were likewise used in another study, on human thymus T cells. As that report states: During corrective heart surgery, resections were taken, and the thymus tissue came from them. The related literature has documented a marked overlap of thymic repertoires among unrelated individuals.

The chain joins TRBV2 to TRBJ1-2; 9 bases fit TRBD1. The clonotype originates from a boy younger than two with a congenital heart defect. Source material: thymocytes. CDR3 loop: CASDRTGVDYGYTF. As DNA, the CDR3 is TGTGCCAGCGATAGGACAGGGGTAGACTATGGCTACACCTTC.